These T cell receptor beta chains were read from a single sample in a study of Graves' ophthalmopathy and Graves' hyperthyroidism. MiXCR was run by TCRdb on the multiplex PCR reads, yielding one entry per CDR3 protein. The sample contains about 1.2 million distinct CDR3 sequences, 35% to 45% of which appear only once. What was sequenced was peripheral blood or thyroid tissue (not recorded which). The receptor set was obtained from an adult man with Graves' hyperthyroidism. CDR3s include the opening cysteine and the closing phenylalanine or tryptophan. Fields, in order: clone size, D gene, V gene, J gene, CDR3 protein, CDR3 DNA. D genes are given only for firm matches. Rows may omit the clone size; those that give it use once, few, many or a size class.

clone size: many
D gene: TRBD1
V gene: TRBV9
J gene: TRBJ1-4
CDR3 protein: CASSATGSNEKLFF
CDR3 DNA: TGTGCCAGCAGCGCGACAGGGTCTAATGAAAAACTGTTTTTT

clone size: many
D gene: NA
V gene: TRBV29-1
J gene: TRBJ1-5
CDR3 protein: CSVTRGVSEPQHF
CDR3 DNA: TGCAGCGTTACTCGGGGGGTTTCGGAGCCCCAGCATTTT

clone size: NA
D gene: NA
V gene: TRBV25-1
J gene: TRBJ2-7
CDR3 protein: CASSEKPQVTLSEQYF
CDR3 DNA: TGTGCCAGCAGTGAAAAACCCCAGGTTACCCTTAGCGAGCAGTACTTC

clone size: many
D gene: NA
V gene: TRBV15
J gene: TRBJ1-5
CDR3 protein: CATSRATGRGGGNQPQHF
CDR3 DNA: TGTGCCACCAGCAGAGCTACAGGGAGGGGTGGGGGCAATCAGCCCCAGCATTTT

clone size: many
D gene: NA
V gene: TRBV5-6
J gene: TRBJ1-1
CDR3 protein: CASSVTKALNTEAFF
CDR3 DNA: TGTGCCAGCAGCGTAACTAAAGCCTTGAACACTGAAGCTTTCTTT

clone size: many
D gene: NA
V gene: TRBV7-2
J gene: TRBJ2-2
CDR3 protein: CASSLVHTGELFF
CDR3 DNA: TGTGCCAGCAGCTTAGTACACACCGGGGAGCTGTTTTTT

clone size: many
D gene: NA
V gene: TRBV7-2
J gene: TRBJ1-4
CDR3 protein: CASSSGMANEKLFF
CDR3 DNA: TGTGCCAGCAGTTCGGGTATGGCTAATGAAAAACTGTTTTTT

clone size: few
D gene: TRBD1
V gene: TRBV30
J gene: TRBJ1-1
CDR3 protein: CAYDRGTEAFF
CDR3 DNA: TGTGCCTATGACAGGGGCACTGAAGCTTTCTTT

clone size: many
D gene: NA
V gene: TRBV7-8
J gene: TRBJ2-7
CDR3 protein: CASSPSGTPTYEQYF
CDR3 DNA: TGTGCCAGCAGCCCCTCCGGGACACCTACCTACGAGCAGTACTTC

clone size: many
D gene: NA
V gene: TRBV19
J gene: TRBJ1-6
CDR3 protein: CASALSSYNSPLHF
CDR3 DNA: TGTGCCAGCGCCTTGAGCTCCTATAATTCACCCCTCCACTTT

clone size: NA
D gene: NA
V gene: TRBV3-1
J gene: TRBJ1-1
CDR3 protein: CASARVNTEAFF
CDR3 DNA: TGTGCCAGCGCCAGGGTAAACACTGAAGCTTTCTTT

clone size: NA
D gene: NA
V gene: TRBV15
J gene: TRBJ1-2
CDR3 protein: CATSSLATGANYGYTF
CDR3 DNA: TGTGCCACCAGCAGCTTAGCGACCGGGGCTAACTATGGCTACACCTTC

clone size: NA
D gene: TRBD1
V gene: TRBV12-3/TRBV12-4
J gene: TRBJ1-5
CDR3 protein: CASSPLDRGVGQPQHF
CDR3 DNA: TGTGCCAGCAGTCCCCTAGACAGGGGAGTTGGTCAGCCCCAGCATTTT

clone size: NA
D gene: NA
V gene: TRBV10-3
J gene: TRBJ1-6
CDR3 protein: CAITRDNSPLHF
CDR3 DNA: TGTGCCATCACGAGGGATAATTCACCCCTCCACTTT

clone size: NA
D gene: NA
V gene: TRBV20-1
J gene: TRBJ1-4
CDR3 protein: CSAQSGSNSEKLFF
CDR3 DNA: TGCAGTGCCCAATCGGGGAGTAATTCTGAAAAACTGTTTTTT

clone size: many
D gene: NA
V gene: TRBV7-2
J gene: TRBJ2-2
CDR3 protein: CASSLAPGRRGNTGELFF
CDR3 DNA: TGTGCCAGCAGCTTGGCCCCAGGTCGGCGGGGGAACACCGGGGAGCTGTTTTTT

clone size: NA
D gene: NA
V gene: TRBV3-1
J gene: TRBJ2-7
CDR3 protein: CASSQDGTLSYEQYF
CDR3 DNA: TGTGCCAGCAGCCAAGATGGGACGCTCTCCTACGAGCAGTACTTC

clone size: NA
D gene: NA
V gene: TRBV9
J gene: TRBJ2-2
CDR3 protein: CASNVGPNTGELFF
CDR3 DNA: TGTGCCAGCAACGTAGGGCCTAACACCGGGGAGCTGTTTTTT

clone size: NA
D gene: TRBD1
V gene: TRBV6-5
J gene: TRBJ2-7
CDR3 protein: CATRAQGQYEQYF
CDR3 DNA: TGTGCCACACGTGCACAGGGGCAGTACGAGCAGTACTTC

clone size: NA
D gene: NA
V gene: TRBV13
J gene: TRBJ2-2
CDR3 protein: CATSEGVGTGELFF
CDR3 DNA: TGTGCCACATCAGAGGGGGTCGGCACCGGGGAGCTGTTTTTT

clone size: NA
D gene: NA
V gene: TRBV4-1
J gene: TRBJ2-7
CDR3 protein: CASSQEGLPSYEQYF
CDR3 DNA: TGCGCCAGCAGCCAAGAGGGACTCCCGTCCTACGAGCAGTACTTC

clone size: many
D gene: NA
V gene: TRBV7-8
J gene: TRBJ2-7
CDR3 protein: CASSAIRGAGNEQYF
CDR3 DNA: TGTGCCAGCAGCGCCATTAGGGGGGCAGGAAACGAGCAGTACTTC

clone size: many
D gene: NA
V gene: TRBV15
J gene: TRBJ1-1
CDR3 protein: CATSRDAGDSTEAFF
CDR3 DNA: TGTGCCACCAGCAGAGACGCAGGGGACTCTACTGAAGCTTTCTTT

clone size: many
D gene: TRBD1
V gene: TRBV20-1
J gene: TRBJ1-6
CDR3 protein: CSARLGQGNSPLHF
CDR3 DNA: TGCAGTGCTCGCCTAGGACAGGGAAATTCACCCCTCCACTTT

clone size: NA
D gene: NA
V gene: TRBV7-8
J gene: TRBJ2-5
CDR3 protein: CASSQLQGRVWGETQYF
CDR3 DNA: TGTGCCAGCAGCCAACTGCAGGGGCGGGTTTGGGGAGAGACCCAGTACTTC